This T cell receptor (beta chain) derives from a study of T cell changes during pregnancy in multiple sclerosis. Germline loops: CDR1 LNHDA, CDR2 SQIVND (reference sequence). V shed 1 base and J 5 bases; nucleotides not matched to a gene: 6. This CDR3 has 16 residues. The data were produced by immunoSEQ multiplex PCR, yet TCRdb's version contains in-frame clones alone and is incomplete. The sample lists tens of thousands of clones, just under 95% occurring once. This specimen was peripheral blood, taken in the first trimester of pregnancy. The source of this sequence is a female donor with multiple sclerosis, enrolled in a pregnancy study. The chain is built from TRBV19 and TRBJ1-4; 8 nucleotides match TRBD1. The CDR3 coding sequence is TGTGCCAGTAGTATAGCCCGGACAGGGCCGAATGAAAAACTGTTTTTT. Translating gives CASSIARTGPNEKLFF.